The entry below describes one T cell receptor beta chain. Its antigen is not yet known. No much larger clonotype is one base removed from it; base qualities were not supplied. The sample belongs to a study of OX40 agonist ivuxolimab in advanced cancers. With respect to the entire study: Ivuxolimab was an agonistic, fully human IgG2 monoclonal antibody directed against OX40 (CD134), a costimulatory receptor. Intravenous ivuxolimab was administered to patients every 2 weeks at six dose levels: 0.01, 0.1, 0.3, 1.5, 3 and 10 mg/kg. Of the approximately 50 dose-escalation patients, hepatocellular carcinoma was present in some 19, melanoma in around 15, renal cell carcinoma in 9 and head and neck cancer in 9. The dose-escalation cohort was around 84% male with a mean age of approximately 60 years, ranging from roughly 23 to 79. Patients were allowed to have had prior anti-PD-1, anti-PD-L1 or anti-CTLA-4 therapy, and 30% to 40% of the dose-escalation patients had previously received checkpoint inhibitors. Partial responses occurred in three dose-escalation patients: two with cutaneous melanoma and one with hepatocellular carcinoma. Peripheral TCRbeta sequencing aimed to test whether ivuxolimab altered TCR sequence diversity and caused clonal T-cell expansion. The paper reports the monotherapy dose-escalation portion (N of about 50 patients) of the phase I ivuxolimab trial.

Measured from the cysteine to the phenylalanine, the CDR3 is 15 residues long. Left in the record is the CDR3 DNA by itself, 45 bases read in frame from the first base. Clipping removes 5 bases from V and 7 bases from J, with 6 as the unmatched junction base count. CDR1 and CDR2 are drawn from the germline V gene: SGHAT, FQNNGV. What the study reported, not specific to this receptor: After ivuxolimab, expanded clones were on average more numerous among CD8+ T cells than among CD4+ T cells. Clonal expansion of both CD4+ and CD8+ blood T cells was observed from baseline to week 6 at doses 0.1 to 3.0 mg/kg. Low levels of normalized T-cell clonal expansion were also seen in some patients who did not respond. In the 0.1-3.0 mg/kg groups, partial responders were among the patients with the lowest normalized peripheral clonal expansion, particularly in CD8+ T cells. Which antigens the clonally expanded peripheral T cells were specific for was not determined.

For sequencing of the TCRbeta CDR3 region, genomic DNA was extracted from the sorted cells. The immunoSEQ Assay was used to sequence the TCRbeta CDR3 regions. TCRdb provides this immuneACCESS table in a form limited to in-frame rearrangements. Some clones are lacking; in checked studies, under half of them reflect an unresolved V gene, and why the rest are absent is not known. This sample is represented by under 75,000 clones; less than 90% of them were singletons. Clones ranked in the top ten supply around 0.78% of the sample. Patients with a history of autoimmune disease or receiving systemic immunosuppression were excluded from the trial. In every dose cohort, peripheral blood was drawn for TCR sequencing at baseline, cycle 4 day 1, and cycle 7 day 1. Samples were obtained from an open-label, multicenter, first-in-human phase I dose-escalation trial of ivuxolimab. The trial enrolled adults with locally advanced or metastatic head and neck squamous cell, hepatocellular, melanoma or renal cell carcinoma. Before TCR sequencing, CD4+ and CD8+ T cells were separately sorted from peripheral blood.

This material consisted of CD4+ or CD8+ T cells sorted from blood, taken in a trial of the OX40 agonist ivuxolimab. The rearranged segments are TRBV11-2 and TRBJ2-1, with 12 central nucleotides matching TRBD2. This clonotype originated in an adult with an advanced solid tumor such as melanoma, head and neck, liver or kidney cancer. The base sequence is TGTGCCAGCAGCCCCGGACTAGCGGGATCAAATGAGCAGTTCTTC. Its protein reads: CASSPGLAGSNEQFF.